This T cell receptor (beta chain) is drawn from a study of siplizumab effects on memory and regulatory T cells. General study results and limits: The majority of clones, roughly 80-96% of proliferating CD4+ or CD8+ clones, lacked an assignable naive or memory phenotype. Sequences below about 10^-5 frequency were poorly captured, and few alloreactive clones mapped to unstimulated subsets. The alloresponse seemed to draw substantially on naive T cells, which appeared more diverse than memory cells.

A note on this clone: Its antigen remains unknown.

TCRdb's table, derived via immunoSEQ multiplex PCR, lists solely in-frame clones and lacks some. The sample has 100,000 or so clones, around 94% seen once. The CDR3 totals 16 residues. Per the germline V gene, CDR1 is LNHDA and CDR2 is SQIVND (reference sequence). Trimming at V came to 6 bases and at J to 6 bases, leaving 12 bases not matched to a gene. This receptor was obtained from a human donor in good health. The sequencing input was non-Treg CD4+ T cells sorted from blood. This chain links TRBV19 with TRBJ2-1, with TRBD1 matching over 9 bases. The chain's CDR3 is CASSTNTGGRGNEQFF. The CDR3 region has the DNA TGTGCCAGTAGCACTAATACAGGGGGCAGAGGCAATGAGCAGTTCTTC.